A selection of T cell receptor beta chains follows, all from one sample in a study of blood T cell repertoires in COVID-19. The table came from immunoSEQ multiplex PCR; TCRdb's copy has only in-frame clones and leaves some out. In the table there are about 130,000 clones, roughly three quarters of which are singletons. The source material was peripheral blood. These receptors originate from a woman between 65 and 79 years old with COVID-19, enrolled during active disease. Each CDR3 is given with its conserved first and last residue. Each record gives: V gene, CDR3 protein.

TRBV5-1	CASSHGEAVNYGYTF
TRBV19	CASSTTVTAVGELFF
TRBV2	CASSLRQYEQYF
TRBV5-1	CASSPEGSGNTIYF
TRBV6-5	CASSYGDSTFNYGYTF
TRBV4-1	CASSHVGTSGVSTDTQYF
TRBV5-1	CASSFGGNNEQFF
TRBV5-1	CASSWGTGRSGELFF
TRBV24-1	CATSDYRDYTGELFF
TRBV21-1	CASNLRGGESNQPQHF
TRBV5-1	CASSPGDRGRNTIYF
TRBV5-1	CASTRTSGTNEQFF
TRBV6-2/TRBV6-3	CASSYMRGTEAFF
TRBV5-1	CASSLDRGPYGYTF
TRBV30	CAWKPQGAYEQYF
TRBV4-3	CASSQVRQGNQPQHF
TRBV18	CASSPRQGVNEQFF
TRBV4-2	CASSPLAGGVSTDTQYF